The 27 T cell receptor beta chains below were found in one sample sequenced in a study of Graves' ophthalmopathy and Graves' hyperthyroidism (dated by TCRdb to 2016 to 2019). Reads for this sample came from an Illumina HiSeq 2000. TCR beta CDR3 regions were amplified from RNA transcripts for repertoire sequencing. The first round of RT-PCR was done with HTBI primers and the Qiagen OneStep RT-PCR kit, and was followed by a second round of multiplex PCR, then size selection and purification. TCRdb ran its own pipeline on the public reads, namely fastp trimming at Q25 and MiXCR clone calling, and kept in-frame beta chains. Identical CDR3 proteins give one entry, which carries the most common genes and DNA. The sample records a few hundred thousand distinct CDR3 sequences, roughly 40% of which are singletons. The biggest ten clones account for approximately 4.1% of the sample. Sequenced sample: peripheral blood or thyroid tissue (not recorded which). The receptors were sampled from an adult man with Graves' hyperthyroidism.

This clonotype was seen repeatedly, ten times or more. This chain uses TRBV20-1 with TRBJ2-7, with TRBD2 identical over 9 bases. CDR3 length: 13 residues. Looked up from germline, CDR1 is DFQATT and CDR2 is SNEGSKA (reference sequence). J was trimmed by 2 bases and V by 4 bases; bases with no gene match: 3. CDR3: CSANLAGTYEQYF. The DNA for the CDR3 is TGCAGTGCTAATCTAGCGGGAACCTACGAGCAGTACTTC.

The J gene is TRBJ2-7, the V gene TRBV10-3, with 9 bases matching TRBD1. CDR1 is ENHRY and CDR2 is SYGVKD in the germline V gene. There are 16 residues in the CDR3. V lost 10 bases to trimming and J lost 7 bases; unmatched junction nucleotides: 20. CDR3 nucleotides: TGTGCCAGCAGGCCCAACCGGGACAGGGTTATGAATGAGCAGTACTTC. Its protein product is CASRPNRDRVMNEQYF.

This clonotype was recorded many times. V usage is TRBV4-1 and J usage is TRBJ1-2, with TRBD1 as a possible D gene (6 bases). CDR1 and CDR2 (germline): MGHRA, YSYEKL. There are 16 residues in the CDR3. The V end lost 3 bases, the J end lost 0 bases, and 14 bases lay between the germline ends. The CDR3 region has the DNA TGCGCCAGCAGCCAGGCAACAGGGAGAGCTAACTATGGCTACACCTTC. This codes for CASSQATGRANYGYTF.

J is TRBJ2-2 and V is TRBV4-1, with D unresolved. Per germline, CDR1 MGHRA and CDR2 YSYEKL. V shed 3 bases and J shed 1 base, with 12 bases lying between them. This CDR3 spans 16 amino acids. The CDR3 loop is CASSQAVTVNTGELFF. CDR3 coding DNA: TGCGCCAGCAGCCAGGCGGTTACTGTGAACACCGGGGAGCTGTTTTTT.

The table lists this clonotype with many counts. The chain uses TRBV13 and TRBJ1-5; weak D call: TRBD1 (5 bases). The CDR3 has 14 amino acids. Germline loops: CDR1 PRHDT, CDR2 FYEKMQ (reference sequence). V lost 2 bases and J 3 bases, leaving 8 bases between the germline ends. DNA of the CDR3: TGTGCCAGCAGCTTACAGGGCCACAATCAGCCCCAGCATTTT. Translation: CASSLQGHNQPQHF.

The V gene is TRBV5-8, the J gene TRBJ2-5; D tentatively reads TRBD1 or TRBD2 (5 bases each). CDR3 length: 15 residues. V lost 3 bases to trimming and J lost 1 base, with 13 bases between them. Germline-derived CDR1 and CDR2 are SGHTS and YDEGEE. CDR3 amino acids: CASSSLGTPQETQYF. In nucleotides, the CDR3 is TGTGCCAGCAGCTCCCTCGGGACCCCCCAAGAGACCCAGTACTTC.

This clonotype has a handful of counts. The chain is built from TRBV30 and TRBJ1-1, with D possibly TRBD1 on 6 matching bases. The length of the CDR3 is 12 residues. Germline V CDR1 and CDR2: GTSNPN, SVGIG (reference sequence). Trimming shortened V by 5 bases and J by 7 bases, and 14 bases separated the two germline ends. The CDR3 DNA is TGTGCCTGGGGCGGGGGGGCGCGTGAAGCTTTCTTT. This translates into CAWGGGAREAFF.

The V gene is TRBV10-2, the J gene TRBJ2-7, with 13 bases lining up with TRBD2. The end of the DNA fits TRBJ2-5 better, so the J call may be wrong. This CDR3 spans 16 amino acids. Germline lookup yields CDR1 WSHSY and CDR2 SAAADI. The CDR3 loop reads CASRVTSGGLQETQYF. CDR3 sequence (DNA): TGCGCCAGCAGAGTGACTAGCGGGGGGCTTCAAGAGACCCAGTACTTC.

Note on this clonotype: Sequence at one end of the junction differs from germline and may be a read error. This sequence joins TRBV20-1 and TRBJ2-7, with 10 bases identical to TRBD2. Germline-derived CDR1 and CDR2 are DFQATT and SNEGSKA (reference sequence). The CDR3 loop spans 12 amino acids. Written as DNA, the CDR3 is TGCAGTTCTAGCGGGAGTTCCTACGAGCAGTACTTC. Translation: CSSSGSSYEQYF.

This clonotype was picked up many times. V and J are TRBV10-3 and TRBJ2-2; D is perhaps TRBD2 (6 bases). V was cut by 7 bases and J by 3 bases, with 12 bases left in between. Germline loops: CDR1 ENHRY, CDR2 SYGVKD. CDR3 size: 14 residues. The CDR3, as DNA: TGTGCCATCAATTCGGGGGACTACACCGGGGAGCTGTTTTTT. This codes for CAINSGDYTGELFF.

This clonotype turned up a few times. The CDR3 carries no conserved terminal phenylalanine or tryptophan, so it likely arises from a read error. It is unclear where the CDR3 begins or ends on the DNA, so no DNA is shown, and the CDR3 is as TCRdb lists it. The chain combines TRBV29-1 with TRBJ1-1. The CDR3 spans 10 residues, counting both ends. In germline, CDR1 is SQVTM, CDR2 ANQGSEA. The CDR3 sequence is CSVEGLLAGV.

In the case of this clonotype: This may come from a read error, since a much larger clone is one base off. The conserved final phenylalanine or tryptophan is absent from the CDR3, which likely points to a read error. J is TRBJ1-2 and V is TRBV24-1, with 9 bases matching TRBD1. The CDR3 spans 14 residues. With V trimmed by 4 bases and J by 8 bases, 7 bases remained unmatched. Germline V CDR1 and CDR2: KGHDR, SFDVKD. CDR3 residues: CATSDLDRGYGYTS. The CDR3 nucleotides are TGTGCCACCAGTGACCTGGACAGGGGATACGGCTACACCTCC.

The chain recombines TRBV20-1 with TRBJ2-5; TRBD2 matches at 9 bases. The CDR3 has 17 amino acids. V was clipped by 3 bases and J by 0 bases; unmatched bases: 11. The germline CDR1 and CDR2 sequences are DFQATT and SNEGSKA (reference sequence). This CDR3 is CSASRLAEREYQETQYF. CDR3 nucleotide sequence: TGCAGTGCTAGTAGACTAGCGGAGAGGGAGTACCAAGAGACCCAGTACTTC.

In this sample, this clonotype turned up many times. This chain connects TRBV10-3 to TRBJ2-6; 10 bases match TRBD1. This CDR3 is built from 19 residues. With V trimmed by 3 bases and J by 1 base, 9 bases remained unmatched. From germline, CDR1 is ENHRY and CDR2 SYGVKD. This CDR3 reads CAISDAFGTGDSGANVLTF. Written as DNA, the CDR3 is TGTGCCATCAGTGACGCGTTCGGGACAGGGGATTCTGGGGCCAACGTCCTGACTTTC.

The rearrangement uses TRBV29-1 and TRBJ1-2, with 9 bases fitting TRBD1. The CDR3 has 13 amino acids. V dropped 6 bases and J dropped 8; count of bases not matched to a gene: 10. CDR1 and CDR2 (germline): SQVTM, ANQGSEA. CDR3 in amino acids: CSVGRYRGLGYTF. The CDR3 DNA is TGCAGCGTCGGAAGGTACAGGGGGCTCGGCTACACCTTC.

This clonotype was detected once. The chain has TRBV20-1 and TRBJ2-3; perhaps TRBD2 as D (5 bases). Trimming pared 7 bases from V and 3 bases from J, leaving 14 bases between. The CDR3 consists of 13 residues. Germline V lookup: CDR1 DFQATT, CDR2 SNEGSKA (reference sequence). CDR3 in amino acids: CSVDITGTDTQYF. The CDR3 DNA reads TGCAGTGTTGACATCACGGGGACAGATACGCAGTATTTT.

There are many counts of this clonotype. The chain employs TRBV9 and TRBJ1-4, with D uncertain. There are 14 residues in the CDR3. The germline V and J ends were trimmed by 0 bases and 5 bases, with 8 bases remaining between them. Germline CDR1 SGDLS, CDR2 YYNGEE. The CDR3 coding sequence is TGTGCCAGCAGCGTAGGCCGAGGGAATGAAAAACTGTTTTTT. Amino acid sequence: CASSVGRGNEKLFF.

This sequence joins TRBV20-1 and TRBJ1-1, with D unclear. CDR3 length equals 14 residues. Trimming stripped 0 bases from V and 2 bases from J, with 10 bases between. The germline V gene has CDR1 DFQATT and CDR2 SNEGSKA (reference sequence). The CDR3 spells CSARDGAGNTEAFF. The CDR3 DNA is TGCAGTGCTAGAGATGGTGCGGGAAACACTGAAGCTTTCTTT.

In this sample, this clonotype turned up a few times. V is TRBV12-3 or TRBV12-4 and J is TRBJ2-2; D is tentatively TRBD1 or TRBD2 (6 bases each). Trimming took off 5 bases at V and 5 bases at J, with 18 bases between the two ends. This CDR3 has 16 amino acids. This CDR3 reads CASSPAKGGLTGELFF. The CDR3 DNA follows: TGTGCCAGCAGTCCTGCCAAAGGGGGGTTAACCGGGGAGCTGTTTTTT.

The chain joins TRBV29-1 to TRBJ1-1; D is ambiguous. The V gene lost 8 bases and the J gene lost 14 bases, with 27 bases spanning the gap. The CDR3 consists of 13 residues. Germline values: CDR1 SQVTM, CDR2 ANQGSEA. This CDR3 is CSIGWGSYNEQFF. CDR3 coding DNA: TGCAGCATAGGGTGGGGATCCTACAATGAGCAGTTCTTT.

The sample holds many counts of this clonotype. The chain couples TRBV20-1 to TRBJ2-7, with 13 bases aligning to TRBD2. V gave up 5 bases and J gave up 4 bases; unmatched junction bases: 8. This CDR3 region has 15 residues. Germline assignment: CDR1 DFQATT and CDR2 SNEGSKA (reference sequence). The chain's CDR3 is CSARVLAGGRYEQYF. CDR3 DNA: TGCAGTGCTCGGGTACTAGCGGGGGGGCGGTACGAGCAGTACTTC.

V and J are TRBV25-1 and TRBJ1-2, with D perhaps TRBD1 (6 bases). Germline V gene lookup returns CDR1 MGHDK and CDR2 SYGVNS. Trimming shortened V by 3 bases and J by 1 base, and 12 bases separated the two germline ends. CDR3 length: 15 residues. The CDR3 bases are TGTGCCAGCAGTGAGCCACAGGGAGATAACTATGGCTACACCTTC. Its translation: CASSEPQGDNYGYTF.

This clonotype was observed at least ten times. The chain carries TRBV7-9 and TRBJ1-1; D is possibly TRBD1 (6 bases). The germline V and J ends were trimmed by 5 bases and 3 bases, with 22 bases remaining between them. This CDR3 comprises 17 residues. CDR1 and CDR2 (germline): SEHNR, FQNEAQ (reference sequence). DNA for the CDR3: TGTGCCAGCAGCCTTTTAGGGAGGGGGGCGCTTGACACTGAAGCTTTCTTT. Amino acids: CASSLLGRGALDTEAFF.

In regard to this clonotype: At one boundary the junction diverges from the germline segment, which might be a read error. The J gene is TRBJ2-7, the V gene TRBV2; no firm D call. CDR1 SNHLY and CDR2 FYNNEI come from the germline V gene. CDR3 length: 15 amino acids. The CDR3 sequence is CASSPIRSTSYEKYF. The CDR3 DNA sequence: TGTGCCAGCTCACCAATTAGGTCGACCAGCTACGAGAAGTACTTC.

On this clonotype itself: A single base separates this from a much larger clone, so it may be a read error. This chain connects TRBV10-3 to TRBJ2-2; perhaps TRBD2 as D (6 bases). Germline V CDR1 and CDR2: ENHRY, SYGVKD. This CDR3 comprises 15 residues. CDR3 region: CAINSGGGNTGGLFF. DNA for the CDR3: TGTGCCATCAACTCCGGAGGTGGGAACACCGGGGGGCTGTTTTTT.

This clonotype was recorded at least ten times. The chain uses TRBV3-1 and TRBJ1-1, with 7 bases identical to TRBD1. Germline V gives CDR1 LGHDT, CDR2 YNNKEL (reference sequence). CDR3 size: 12 residues. The junction had 3 bases not matched to a gene; V was cut back by 1 base and J by 10 bases. The CDR3 nucleotides read TGTGCCAGCAGCCAAGCAGGGGGAACAGCTTTCTTT. The encoded protein is CASSQAGGTAFF.

The chain employs TRBV10-1 and TRBJ2-3; D might be TRBD2 (5 bases). Trimming took off 5 bases at V and 5 bases at J, with 14 bases between the two ends. The CDR3 is 14 amino acids. CDR1 WNHNN and CDR2 SYGVQD come from the germline V gene (reference sequence). CDR3 residues: CASSKLGLEDTQYF. The DNA for the CDR3 is TGCGCCAGCAGTAAACTAGGTCTGGAAGATACGCAGTATTTT.